The rows below give T cell receptor beta chains drawn from one sample of a study of T cell clonotyping in hematopoietic cell transplantation. The method was immunoSEQ multiplex PCR; TCRdb's version includes in-frame clones alone and lacks a portion of them. The sample has 4,400 or so clones, roughly 72% seen once. The sequencing here drew on peripheral blood mononuclear cells, taken 100 days after allogeneic stem cell transplant. The receptor set was obtained from a male patient aged 50 to 59 who had an allogeneic stem cell transplant from an unrelated donor, so the T cells may come from the graft donor. Some clones in this sample may be carry-over from other donors' samples. Each CDR3 is given with its conserved first and last residue. D genes are given only for firm matches. The size field is filled for only some rows; it gives once, few, many or a size class.

CDR3 protein | CDR3 DNA | clone size | J gene | D gene | V gene
CASSSDRVGNTGELFF | TGTGCCAGCAGTTCAGACAGGGTTGGAAACACCGGGGAGCTGTTTTTT | NA | TRBJ2-2 | TRBD1 | TRBV2
CASSSSPGGLGGYTF | TGTGCCAGCAGTTCTAGCCCCGGGGGGCTTGGAGGCTACACCTTC | few | TRBJ1-2 | NA | TRBV27
CASSLGPGQGPLAKNIQYF | TGCGCCAGCAGCTTGGGGCCAGGGCAAGGTCCTCTAGCCAAAAACATTCAGTACTTC | once | TRBJ2-4 | NA | TRBV5-1
CASSLAASATVNEQYF | TGTGCCAGCAGCTTAGCGGCGTCAGCCACCGTAAACGAGCAGTACTTC | NA | TRBJ2-7 | NA | TRBV7-9
CASSTSNQPQHF | TGTGCCAGCAGTACAAGCAATCAGCCCCAGCATTTT | NA | TRBJ1-5 | NA | TRBV27
CASSQGYREGDEKLFF | TGCGCCAGCAGCCAAGGGTACAGGGAAGGAGATGAAAAACTGTTTTTT | once | TRBJ1-4 | NA | TRBV4-3
CASSFTGVTGELFF | TGTGCCAGCAGTTTCACAGGGGTCACCGGGGAGCTGTTTTTT | NA | TRBJ2-2 | TRBD1 | TRBV28
CAWSVLSEAFF | TGTGCCTGGAGTGTATTGTCTGAAGCTTTCTTT | NA | TRBJ1-1 | NA | TRBV30
CASSSYRAQDEKLFF | TGCGCCAGCAGCTCCTACAGGGCTCAGGATGAAAAACTGTTTTTT | NA | TRBJ1-4 | NA | TRBV5-1
CASSVGGTSGGMSTDTQYF | TGCGCCAGCAGCGTCGGCGGGACTAGCGGGGGGATGAGCACAGATACGCAGTATTTT | NA | TRBJ2-3 | TRBD2 | TRBV5-1
CASSLMAGGETQYF | TGTGCCAGCAGCTTAATGGCGGGAGGGGAGACCCAGTACTTC | few | TRBJ2-5 | TRBD2 | TRBV7-8
CASSLAGGAQGKQYF | TGTGCCAGCAGCTTGGCGGGAGGGGCGCAGGGGAAGCAGTACTTC | NA | TRBJ2-7 | TRBD2 | TRBV11-2
CASSPMEGPYEQYF | TGCGCCAGCAGCCCCATGGAGGGCCCCTACGAGCAGTACTTC | NA | TRBJ2-7 | NA | TRBV5-1
CASGPGTGSGNYGYTF | TGTGCCAGCGGACCCGGGACAGGGAGCGGTAACTATGGCTACACCTTC | medium-sized | TRBJ1-2 | TRBD1 | TRBV7-6
CASTLGAGYEQYF | TGTGCCAGCACCCTAGGGGCGGGATACGAGCAGTACTTC | once | TRBJ2-7 | NA | TRBV2
CASSRGRDEAFF | TGTGCCAGCAGCCGGGGACGGGATGAAGCTTTCTTT | NA | TRBJ1-1 | NA | TRBV7-1
CASTDGYEQYF | TGTGCCAGCACAGACGGCTACGAGCAGTACTTC | once | TRBJ2-7 | NA | TRBV7-9
CASTLTTPSSYNEQFF | TGCGCCAGCACATTAACCACCCCTAGCTCCTACAATGAGCAGTTCTTC | NA | TRBJ2-1 | NA | TRBV4-1
CASSTGDGQPQHF | TGTGCCAGTAGTACAGGGGATGGGCAGCCCCAGCATTTT | NA | TRBJ1-5 | NA | TRBV19
CASSPRQGSQPQHF | TGTGCCAGCAGCCCCCGACAGGGTAGTCAGCCCCAGCATTTT | once | TRBJ1-5 | TRBD1 | TRBV7-2
CASRGDRGNYGYTF | TGTGCCAGCAGAGGGGACAGGGGAAACTATGGCTACACCTTC | medium-sized | TRBJ1-2 | TRBD1 | TRBV27
CASSITRNTEAFF | TGTGCCAGTAGTATAACAAGGAACACTGAAGCTTTCTTT | NA | TRBJ1-1 | NA | TRBV19
CASSQDRRPPLHF | TGCGCCAGCAGCCAAGACCGCCGGCCGCCCCTCCACTTT | NA | TRBJ1-6 | NA | TRBV4-1
CASSEISGRSYEQYF | TGCGCCAGCAGTGAAATCAGCGGGAGGTCCTACGAGCAGTACTTC | once | TRBJ2-7 | TRBD2 | TRBV10-2
CASSLQGAQGNTIYF | TGTGCCAGCAGTCTGCAGGGGGCGCAGGGAAACACCATATATTTT | few | TRBJ1-3 | TRBD1 | TRBV28
CASGDTGTGIGNTIYF | TGTGCTAGTGGTGACACCGGGACAGGGATCGGAAACACCATATATTTT | NA | TRBJ1-3 | TRBD1 | TRBV12-5
CASSLSGQGGTDTQYF | TGCGCCAGCAGCTTGTCGGGACAGGGGGGCACAGATACGCAGTATTTT | NA | TRBJ2-3 | TRBD1 | TRBV5-1
CASSQDRASGGSTQYF | TGCGCCAGCAGCCAAGATCGGGCTAGCGGGGGGAGTACGCAGTATTTT | NA | TRBJ2-3 | TRBD2 | TRBV4-3
CASSLWRGDTDTQYF | TGTGCCAGCAGCTTGTGGCGGGGGGACACAGATACGCAGTATTTT | NA | TRBJ2-3 | TRBD2 | TRBV11-2
CASSPPMGGGETQYF | TGTGCCAGCAGCCCACCTATGGGGGGCGGAGAGACCCAGTACTTC | NA | TRBJ2-5 | NA | TRBV7-9
CASRRRVSSGNTIYF | TGTGCCAGCAGACGGCGGGTTAGCTCTGGAAACACCATATATTTT | NA | TRBJ1-3 | NA | TRBV6-5
CASSQERTGTYEQYF | TGTGCCAGCAGCCAAGAAAGGACAGGGACCTACGAGCAGTACTTC | NA | TRBJ2-7 | TRBD1 | TRBV4-2
CASSSTRQGPPGDTQYF | TGTGCCAGCAGCTCCACAAGACAGGGGCCTCCGGGAGATACGCAGTATTTT | NA | TRBJ2-3 | TRBD1 | TRBV5-6
CASSPFPGTSSTDTQYF | TGCGCCAGCAGCCCCTTCCCCGGGACTAGTAGCACAGATACGCAGTATTTT | NA | TRBJ2-3 | TRBD2 | TRBV4-1
CASSTTPQGWSNQPQHF | TGTGCCAGCAGCACAACTCCGCAGGGATGGAGCAATCAGCCCCAGCATTTT | NA | TRBJ1-5 | NA | TRBV5-8
CASSLEFFRDARPGNTIYF | TGTGCCAGCAGCTTAGAATTTTTCAGGGACGCCCGCCCTGGAAACACCATATATTTT | NA | TRBJ1-3 | NA | TRBV11-3
CSVGGGTRTDTQYF | TGCAGCGTTGGTGGTGGGACAAGGACAGATACGCAGTATTTT | NA | TRBJ2-3 | NA | TRBV29-1
CASSQLTPGQGEAFF | TGCGCCAGCAGCCAACTAACCCCGGGACAGGGTGAAGCTTTCTTT | few | TRBJ1-1 | TRBD1 | TRBV4-1
CASSLELATEAFF | TGCGCCAGCAGCTTGGAGTTGGCCACTGAAGCTTTCTTT | large | TRBJ1-1 | NA | TRBV5-1
CASSFGSTDTQYF | TGTGCCAGCAGCTTTGGGAGCACAGATACGCAGTATTTT | NA | TRBJ2-3 | NA | TRBV11-2
CASSPFGVEQFF | TGTGCCAGCAGCCCTTTCGGGGTGGAGCAGTTCTTC | large | TRBJ2-1 | NA | TRBV14
CASSLEGNIQYF | TGTGCCAGCAGCTTAGAGGGAAACATTCAGTACTTC | NA | TRBJ2-4 | NA | TRBV11-2
CASSPASGNTIYF | TGTGCCAGTAGTCCCGCGTCAGGAAACACCATATATTTT | NA | TRBJ1-3 | NA | TRBV19
CASGWGPGNTIYF | TGTGCCAGCGGTTGGGGCCCTGGAAACACCATATATTTT | NA | TRBJ1-3 | NA | TRBV28
CASSFDRDRNTIYF | TGTGCCAGCAGTTTTGACAGGGATAGAAACACCATATATTTT | medium-sized | TRBJ1-3 | TRBD1 | TRBV5-4
CASSLRTLETQYF | TGTGCCAGCAGCTTGAGGACATTAGAGACCCAGTACTTC | NA | TRBJ2-5 | NA | TRBV5-6
CASSGRQGRQPQHF | TGTGCCAGCAGTGGAAGACAGGGGCGGCAGCCCCAGCATTTT | NA | TRBJ1-5 | TRBD1 | TRBV6-1
CASSHLGDRGNQPQHF | TGCGCCAGCAGCCATTTGGGGGACAGGGGAAATCAGCCCCAGCATTTT | NA | TRBJ1-5 | TRBD1 | TRBV23-1
CASIWEDALTEAFF | TGTGCCAGCATCTGGGAGGATGCGTTGACTGAAGCTTTCTTT | NA | TRBJ1-1 | NA | TRBV2
CASSPEVSFYGYTF | TGTGCCAGCAGTCCCGAGGTATCGTTCTATGGCTACACCTTC | NA | TRBJ1-2 | NA | TRBV6-1
CASSRTSGDAYEQYF | TGCGCCAGCAGCCGGACTAGCGGGGATGCATACGAGCAGTACTTC | NA | TRBJ2-7 | TRBD2 | TRBV5-1
CASGLAIDGYTF | TGTGCTAGTGGTTTGGCAATCGATGGCTACACCTTC | NA | TRBJ1-2 | NA | TRBV12-5
CASSPGPNYEQYF | TGTGCCAGCAGCCCTGGACCGAACTACGAGCAGTACTTC | NA | TRBJ2-7 | NA | TRBV11-1
CASSPMWGENNYGYTF | TGCGCCAGCAGCCCTATGTGGGGAGAAAATAACTATGGCTACACCTTC | medium-sized | TRBJ1-2 | NA | TRBV4-1
CASSRGRDEAFF | TGTGCCAGCAGCCGGGGACGGGATGAAGCTTTCTTT | NA | TRBJ1-1 | NA | TRBV11-2